These 28 T cell receptor beta chains were all obtained from the same sample, sequenced in a study of read filtering for tumor transcriptome and immune sequencing. Molecular barcoded adaptors covering alpha/delta and beta/gamma chains were used on approximately 400 ng RNA. Each CDR3 protein gets one entry after TCRdb re-called the reads with MiXCR. The sample holds tens of thousands of distinct CDR3 sequences; roughly an eighth are singletons and the top ten take about 70%. The sample consisted of a population of CD138-negative cells sorted from bone marrow. The receptors come from a donor at least 40 years old with multiple myeloma.

Ten or more counts support this clonotype. The chain uses TRBV3-1 and TRBJ2-2; tentative D call: TRBD2 (5 bases). Germline values: CDR1 LGHDT, CDR2 YNNKEL (reference sequence). This CDR3 comprises 15 residues. Trimming removed 3 bases at V and 0 bases at J, with 8 bases between. CDR3 in amino acids: CASSHGISNTGELFF. CDR3 nucleotide sequence: TGTGCCAGCAGCCACGGGATTTCGAACACCGGGGAGCTGTTTTTT. Complete variable domain (other parts from reference TRBV3-1 and TRBJ2-2): DTAVSQTPKYLVTQMGNDKSIKCEQNLGHDTMYWYKQDSKKFLKIMFSYNNKELIINETVPNRFSPKSPDKAHLNLHINSLELGDSAVYFCASSHGISNTGELFFGEGSRLTVL.

In this sample, this clonotype turned up a few times. V usage is TRBV7-9 and J usage is TRBJ2-1; 10 bases agree with TRBD2. CDR1 SEHNR and CDR2 FQNEAQ come from the germline V gene (reference sequence). V dropped 9 bases and J dropped 7; count of bases not matched to a gene: 9. The CDR3 sequence is 14 residues long. CDR3 loop: CARSPSSGRNEQFF. In DNA form, the CDR3 reads TGTGCCAGGAGCCCGTCTAGCGGGAGAAATGAGCAGTTCTTC. The complete variable domain, with remaining parts taken from reference TRBV7-9 and TRBJ2-1, reads DTGVSQNPRHKITKRGQNVTFRCDPISEHNRLYWYRQTLGQGPEFLTYFQNEAQLEKSRLLSDRFSAERPKGSFSTLEIQRTEQGDSAMYLCARSPSSGRNEQFFGPGTRLTVL.

Ten or more counts support this clonotype. The CDR3 nucleotides are TGCAGTGCCCCCGCGGGGTTAAACTATGGCTACACCTTC. It translates to CSAPAGLNYGYTF. The chain recombines TRBV20-1 with TRBJ1-2; D unresolved. Trimming left V 6 bases short and J 2 bases short, with 13 bases between. The CDR3 has 13 amino acids. Germline V lookup: CDR1 DFQATT, CDR2 SNEGSKA (reference sequence).

This clonotype was detected ten times or more. V and J are TRBV10-3 and TRBJ1-5; 7 nucleotides line up with TRBD1. V was pared by 6 bases and J by 1 base, with 6 bases of the junction left unmatched. This CDR3 contains 15 residues. CDR1 and CDR2 (germline): ENHRY, SYGVKD. Here the CDR3 reads CAISLQGGSNQPQHF. CDR3 DNA: TGTGCCATCAGCCTTCAGGGGGGGAGCAATCAGCCCCAGCATTTT.

This clonotype was detected ten times or more. The rearrangement uses TRBV3-1 and TRBJ2-7; no clear D gene. The ends were cut back, 4 bases at V and 2 bases at J, with 9 bases in the middle. Germline-derived CDR1 and CDR2 are LGHDT and YNNKEL (reference sequence). This CDR3 comprises 13 residues. The DNA for the CDR3 is TGTGCCAGCAGCCCTGGGGTGGCCTACGAGCAGTACTTC. This translates into CASSPGVAYEQYF.

This clonotype was counted between two and nine times. This rearrangement joins TRBV19 to TRBJ2-7, with 8 bases matching TRBD1. J lost 5 bases, V lost 2 bases, and 8 bases had no gene match. The V gene's germline CDR1 is LNHDA and CDR2 SQIVND (reference sequence). This CDR3 has 15 amino acids. CDR3 loop: CASSISVGQGNEQYF. In DNA, the CDR3 is TGTGCCAGTAGTATATCAGTCGGACAGGGCAACGAGCAGTACTTC.

This clonotype was seen ten or more times. The chain links TRBV7-9 to TRBJ2-1, with D perhaps matching TRBD2 (6 bases). Between the trimmed V and J ends, which lost 1 base and 0 bases, there was a span of 16 bases. Germline CDR1 and CDR2: SEHNR and FQNEAQ (reference sequence). The CDR3 runs to 18 residues. The CDR3 reads CASSLGPIAVASYNEQFF. In DNA form, the CDR3 reads TGTGCCAGCAGCTTAGGTCCGATAGCGGTAGCCTCCTACAATGAGCAGTTCTTC.

There are many counts of this clonotype. The chain links TRBV19 to TRBJ2-7, with D tentatively TRBD1 (6 bases). CDR1 and CDR2 from the germline V gene are LNHDA and SQIVND (reference sequence). The CDR3 covers 14 residues. Trimming removed 6 bases at V and 4 bases at J, with 16 bases between. The CDR3 is CASSQTGTLYEQYF. CDR3 DNA sequence: TGTGCCAGTAGCCAGACAGGAACCCTGTACGAGCAGTACTTC.

The sample holds many counts of this clonotype. This chain connects TRBV2 to TRBJ1-1, with no clear D. Germline V gene sequence: CDR1 SNHLY, CDR2 FYNNEI. The length of the CDR3 is 13 residues. V was pared by 3 bases and J by 10 bases, with 15 bases between. DNA for the CDR3: TGTGCCAGCAGTGATAGTCAGGAAAATAGAGCTTTCTTT. Its translation: CASSDSQENRAFF.

The table lists this clonotype with many counts. V gene TRBV2 combines with J gene TRBJ2-7, with 9 bases aligning to TRBD1. The V gene's germline CDR1 is SNHLY and CDR2 FYNNEI. The junction had 10 bases not matched to a gene; V was cut back by 8 bases and J by 5 bases. The CDR3 covers 14 residues. CDR3 bases: TGTGCCAGCTTTCCGGACAGGGGAGTCCACGAGCAGTACTTC. Amino acid sequence: CASFPDRGVHEQYF.

In regard to this clonotype: The final CDR3 position lacks the conserved phenylalanine or tryptophan, pointing to a likely read error. The chain couples TRBV20-1 to TRBJ2-7; TRBD1 is a possible D gene (5 bases). CDR3 size: 16 residues. Germline CDR1 is DFQATT and CDR2 is SNEGSKA (reference sequence). The CDR3 is CSASSPGAVAGYGQYY. The CDR3 DNA follows: TGCAGTGCTAGTTCTCCTGGGGCCGTTGCCGGGTACGGGCAGTACTAC.

With respect to this clonotype: The junction differs from germline at one of its ends, possibly a read error. V gene TRBV11-2 combines with J gene TRBJ2-5; TRBD1 might be the D (5 bases). Germline V gene data show CDR1 as SGHAT and CDR2 as FQNNGV. The CDR3 runs 15 residues. CDR3 nucleotides: TGTGCCAGCAGCTCAGAGGTGGGGCCCCAAGAGCCCCAGTACTTC. It is translated as CASSSEVGPQEPQYF. The whole variable domain, remainder taken from reference TRBV11-2 and TRBJ2-5, is EAGVAQSPRYKIIEKRQSVAFWCNPISGHATLYWYQQILGQGPKLLIQFQNNGVVDDSQLPKDRFSAERLKGVDSTLKIQPAKLEDSAVYLCASSSEVGPQEPQYFGPGTRLLVL.

The sample holds a few counts of this clonotype. The chain carries TRBV18 and TRBJ2-4; no clear D. The V and J ends lost 3 bases and 0 bases respectively, with 6 bases between them. The CDR3 runs to 14 residues. CDR1 is KGHSH and CDR2 is LQKENI in the germline V gene. CDR3 protein: CASSPKEAKNIQYF. The CDR3 DNA is TGTGCCAGCTCACCCAAGGAAGCCAAAAACATTCAGTACTTC.

In its sample, this clonotype was seen many times. This rearrangement joins TRBV28 to TRBJ2-3; D gene unclear. Germline CDR1 reads MDHEN; CDR2 reads SYDVKM. The CDR3 is 11 amino acids. Trimming took off 6 bases at V and 4 bases at J, with 5 bases between the two ends. The CDR3 nucleotides read TGTGCCAGCAGCAATCCAGATACGCAGTATTTT. This gives the protein CASSNPDTQYF.

There are many counts of this clonotype. The rearrangement uses TRBV20-1 and TRBJ2-7; TRBD2 matches 13 bases. The trim removed 3 bases at V and 1 base at J, leaving 0 bases unmatched. CDR1 is DFQATT, CDR2 SNEGSKA, per germline (reference sequence). The CDR3 spans 14 residues. DNA of the CDR3: TGCAGTGCTAGGACTAGCGGGAGGTCCTACGAGCAGTACTTC. It translates to CSARTSGRSYEQYF.

The gene calls are TRBV6-1 and TRBJ2-7; tentative D call: TRBD1 (6 bases). Trimming took off 4 bases at V and 1 base at J, with 8 bases between the two ends. Germline V gene lookup returns CDR1 MNHNS and CDR2 SASEGT. This CDR3 comprises 13 residues. CDR3 residues: CASSADRSYEQYF. The DNA of the CDR3 is TGTGCCAGCAGTGCCGACAGGTCCTACGAGCAGTACTTC.

This clonotype occurred many times. The chain combines TRBV5-1 with TRBJ1-2; D ambiguous. CDR3 size: 15 residues. V was pared by 0 bases and J by 0 bases, with 9 bases between. CDR1 is SGHRS and CDR2 is YFSETQ in the germline V gene. CDR3 loop: CASSLALASNYGYTF. CDR3 nucleotides: TGCGCCAGCAGCTTGGCCTTAGCGTCTAACTATGGCTACACCTTC.

This clonotype was detected ten times or more. The V gene is TRBV20-1, the J gene TRBJ2-5; D perhaps matches TRBD2 (7 bases). V lost 4 bases, J lost 5 bases, and 14 bases lay in between. Germline-derived CDR1 and CDR2 are DFQATT and SNEGSKA (reference sequence). The CDR3 spans 13 residues. CDR3 protein: CSATSGGGETQYF. CDR3 coding DNA: TGCAGTGCTACTAGCGGAGGGGGGGAGACCCAGTACTTC.

This clonotype was seen many times. This rearrangement joins TRBV5-1 to TRBJ1-3; the match to TRBD1 covers 7 bases. Germline-derived CDR1 and CDR2 are SGHRS and YFSETQ. This CDR3 contains 16 residues. The trim removed 4 bases at V and 0 bases at J, leaving 7 bases unmatched. The CDR3 nucleotides read TGCGCCAGCAGCCGCGTAGGGGGCGACTCTGGAAACACCATATATTTT. This translates into CASSRVGGDSGNTIYF.

This clonotype showed up many times. The chain combines TRBV6-4 with TRBJ2-1; unclear D gene. From germline, CDR1 is MRHNA and CDR2 SNTAGT. The CDR3 spans 13 residues. V gave up 2 bases and J gave up 2 bases, with 4 bases separating them. CDR3 sequence (DNA): TGTGCCAGCAGTGACGGGCCCTACAATGAGCAGTTCTTC. Protein product: CASSDGPYNEQFF.

Note on this clonotype: A much larger clone lies one base from this, so it may be a read error. The gene calls are TRBV6-2 or TRBV6-3 and TRBJ2-1; 10 nucleotides line up with TRBD2. CDR3 length: 18 residues. Looked up from germline, CDR1 is MNHEY and CDR2 is SVGEGT. Losses at the gene ends were 8 bases for V and 0 bases for J; bases not matched to a gene: 13. Here the CDR3 DNA reads TGTGCCAGCGGTAACCGTCGACTAGCGGGCAGCTCCTACAATGAGCAGTTCTTC. This gives the protein CASGNRRLAGSSYNEQFF.

This clonotype was recorded many times. This chain links TRBV20-1 with TRBJ2-7, with 12 bases that match TRBD2. The junction had 6 bases not matched to a gene; V was cut back by 6 bases and J by 3 bases. The CDR3 is 14 amino acids. CDR1 DFQATT and CDR2 SNEGSKA come from the germline V gene (reference sequence). DNA for the CDR3: TGCAGTGCGCATAAGACTAGCGGGGGCTACGAGCAGTACTTC. Protein sequence: CSAHKTSGGYEQYF.

This clonotype was seen ten or more times. The chain carries TRBV5-1 and TRBJ2-7, with D possibly TRBD1 on 5 matching bases. Germline V CDR1 and CDR2: SGHRS, YFSETQ. Trimming took 0 bases from V and 5 from J, leaving 9 bases between them. This CDR3 is 13 amino acids long. CDR3 in DNA: TGCGCCAGCAGCTTGGAAGACAGCCACGAGCAGTACTTC. It translates to CASSLEDSHEQYF.

Only a few counts were recorded for this clonotype. This may stem from a read error, because a much larger clone lies one nucleotide away. The chain recombines TRBV12-3 or TRBV12-4 with TRBJ2-1, with D perhaps assigned TRBD1 or TRBD2 (6 bases each). The ends were cut back, 3 bases at V and 2 bases at J, with 8 bases in the middle. The CDR3 is made up of 14 amino acids. CDR3 DNA: TGTGCCAGCAGTTTGGGGGGCACCTACAATGAGCAGTTCTTC. As protein: CASSLGGTYNEQFF.

This clonotype occurred many times. V usage is TRBV27 and J usage is TRBJ1-5, with 9 bases matching TRBD1. Germline V lookup: CDR1 MNHEY, CDR2 SMNVEV (reference sequence). Trimming took 0 bases from V and 6 from J; bases not matched to a gene: 6. This CDR3 spans 16 amino acids. CDR3 region: CASSLSGTGSVQPQHF. CDR3 in DNA: TGTGCCAGCAGTTTATCCGGGACAGGGTCAGTTCAGCCCCAGCATTTT.

This clonotype was picked up many times. This chain joins TRBV6-1 and TRBJ2-7, with TRBD1 matching over 9 bases. Germline-derived CDR1 and CDR2 are MNHNS and SASEGT. The CDR3 length is 15 residues. V was clipped by 2 bases and J by 6 bases; unmatched bases: 8. In nucleotides, the CDR3 is TGTGCCAGCAGTGAATCCAGTGGACAGGGGTTCGAGCAGTACTTC. Its translation: CASSESSGQGFEQYF.

This clonotype was seen ten or more times. A far larger clone is a single base away, which makes a read error likely. The J gene is TRBJ2-2, the V gene TRBV11-3; possible D gene TRBD2, 5 bases. V shed 9 bases and J shed 5 bases, with 16 bases lying between them. CDR3 size: 14 residues. Germline V CDR1 and CDR2: SGHNT, YENEEA. The CDR3 nucleotides are TGTGCCAGTATGATGGGAGCATCGACCGGGGAGCTGTTTTTT. Translation gives CASMMGASTGELFF.

This clonotype was seen many times. The rearrangement links TRBV10-3 to TRBJ2-3, with D maybe TRBD2 (6 bases). Germline V lookup: CDR1 ENHRY, CDR2 SYGVKD. The CDR3 has 13 residues. V was shortened by 10 bases and J by 6 bases, with 17 bases between the two germline ends. The CDR3 region has the DNA TGTGCCAGCTCTAGCGAATTGCAGGATACGCAGTATTTT. Translating it yields CASSSELQDTQYF.